This TCR beta chain stems from a study of T cells after yellow fever vaccination. Germline assignment: CDR1 MNHEY and CDR2 SMNVEV (reference sequence). V dropped 0 bases and J dropped 6 bases, with 4 bases sitting between them. The CDR3 has 12 amino acids. The sample holds many counts of this clonotype. In TCRdb, the 5' RACE reads were re-called with MiXCR into one record per CDR3 protein. The sample lists about 30,000 distinct CDR3 sequences, around 4.3% occurring once. The sequencing here drew on CD8+ T cells sorted from PBMCs, taken 5 days after the yellow fever booster vaccination. The rearrangement links TRBV27 to TRBJ2-3; D remains ambiguous. This sequence originates from a man younger than 45 who received the YFV17D yellow fever vaccine. CDR3 DNA sequence: TGTGCCAGCAGTTTATCAGGTGATACGCAGTATTTT. This translates into CASSLSGDTQYF.